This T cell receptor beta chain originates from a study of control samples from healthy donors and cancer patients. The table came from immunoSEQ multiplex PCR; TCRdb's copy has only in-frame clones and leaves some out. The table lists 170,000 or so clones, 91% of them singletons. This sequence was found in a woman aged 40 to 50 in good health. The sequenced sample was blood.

The CDR3 DNA reads as TGTGCCAGCAGCCGCGGGAGGGGGTCGACCTACAATGAGCAGTTCTTC. This sequence encodes CASSRGRGSTYNEQFF. The rearrangement uses TRBV11-3 and TRBJ2-1; 9 bases map to TRBD2. From germline, CDR1 is SGHNT and CDR2 YENEEA. This CDR3 spans 16 amino acids. V shed 5 bases, J shed 2 bases, and the junction held 7 bases outside the gene matches.